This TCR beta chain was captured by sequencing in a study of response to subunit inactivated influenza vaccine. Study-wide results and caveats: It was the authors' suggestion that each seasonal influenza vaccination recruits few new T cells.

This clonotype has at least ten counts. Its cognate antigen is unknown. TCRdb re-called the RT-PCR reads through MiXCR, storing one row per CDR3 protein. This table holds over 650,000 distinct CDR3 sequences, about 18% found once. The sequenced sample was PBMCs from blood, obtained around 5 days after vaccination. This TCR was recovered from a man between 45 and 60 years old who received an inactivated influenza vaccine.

In DNA, the CDR3 is TGCAGTGCTAGCCGCCCTAGCGGGGGCCAACTTGGAACAGATACGCAGTATTTT. It translates to CSASRPSGGQLGTDTQYF. This chain uses TRBV20-1 with TRBJ2-3, with 10 positions matching TRBD2. In germline, CDR1 is DFQATT, CDR2 SNEGSKA (reference sequence). CDR3 size: 18 residues. With V trimmed by 3 bases and J by 3 bases, 15 bases remained unmatched.